Listed below are T cell receptor beta chains from one sample, sequenced in a study of cytomegalovirus exposure and HLA in healthy donors. Clones were sequenced by immunoSEQ multiplex PCR, and TCRdb holds only the in-frame ones, with some missing. Of about 190,000 clones listed, approximately 75% were seen once; the top ten hold 4.5% to 5.5%. Sequencing used PBMCs. These receptors were collected from a man aged 25-45 years in good health and CMV-seropositive. Both conserved end residues are part of each CDR3. The order of the fields is D gene, clone size, J gene, V gene, CDR3 protein, CDR3 DNA. The D gene is left open where the match is weak. Where a row states a size, it is once, few, many or the class of an expanded clone; other rows omit it.

TRBD1,NA,TRBJ1-2,TRBV6-6,CASSYSLTGDGYTF,TGTGCCAGCAGTTACTCCCTGACAGGGGATGGCTACACCTTC
NA,NA,TRBJ2-5,TRBV19,CASKVGLRETQYF,TGTGCCAGTAAGGTGGGGCTGAGAGAGACCCAGTACTTC
TRBD1,NA,TRBJ2-1,TRBV2,CARRDRGNNEQFF,TGTGCCAGACGAGACAGGGGAAACAATGAGCAGTTCTTC
TRBD2,once,TRBJ2-1,TRBV9,CASTASGAKYNEQFF,TGTGCCAGCACTGCTAGCGGGGCAAAATACAATGAGCAGTTCTTC
NA,few,TRBJ2-5,TRBV18,CASSPLGRGETQYF,TGTGCCAGCTCACCACTGGGCAGAGGGGAGACCCAGTACTTC
TRBD1,once,TRBJ2-5,TRBV25-1,CASSERGRGQETQYF,TGTGCCAGCAGTGAAAGGGGCAGGGGGCAAGAGACCCAGTACTTC
TRBD1,NA,TRBJ1-2,TRBV27,CASSLLGQGYGYTF,TGTGCCAGCAGTTTATTGGGACAGGGATATGGCTACACCTTC
TRBD2,NA,TRBJ2-1,TRBV19,CASHRTSGSRYNEQFF,TGTGCCAGTCATAGGACTAGCGGGAGTCGCTACAATGAGCAGTTCTTC
NA,few,TRBJ2-7,TRBV7-9,CASSSGTLTYEQYF,TGTGCCAGCAGCTCCGGGACATTGACCTACGAGCAGTACTTC
TRBD2,NA,TRBJ2-1,TRBV10-3,CAISSGEFNEQFF,TGTGCCATCAGTAGCGGGGAATTCAATGAGCAGTTCTTC
NA,NA,TRBJ1-1,TRBV14,CASSQDIALLESTEAFF,TGTGCCAGCAGCCAAGATATAGCGCTGTTGGAGAGTACTGAAGCTTTCTTT
NA,NA,TRBJ2-1,TRBV7-2,CASSNGGGWFF,TGTGCCAGCAGTAATGGGGGGGGCTGGTTCTTC
TRBD1,NA,TRBJ1-6,TRBV13,CASSFVMGQLSSPLHF,TGTGCCAGCAGTTTTGTGATGGGACAGTTGAGTTCACCCCTCCACTTT
NA,few,TRBJ2-3,TRBV29-1,CSVWTEIDTQYF,TGCAGCGTTTGGACAGAAATAGATACGCAGTATTTT
NA,NA,TRBJ2-7,TRBV18,CASSPQDGSYEQYF,TGTGCCAGCTCACCGCAGGATGGGTCCTACGAGCAGTACTTC
NA,few,TRBJ1-4,TRBV28,CASSFWAATNEKLFF,TGTGCCAGCAGTTTCTGGGCAGCAACTAATGAAAAACTGTTTTTT
TRBD2,few,TRBJ2-2,TRBV16,CASRPGGRGTGELFF,TGTGCCAGCAGACCGGGAGGGCGAGGCACCGGGGAGCTGTTTTTT
TRBD1,few,TRBJ2-1,TRBV19,CASSGGQGGINEQFF,TGTGCCAGTAGTGGGGGACAGGGGGGTATCAATGAGCAGTTCTTC
TRBD2,few,TRBJ2-3,TRBV7-3,CASSSSGATTDTQYF,TGTGCCAGCAGCTCTAGCGGGGCGACCACAGATACGCAGTATTTT
TRBD2,NA,TRBJ2-7,TRBV4-2,CASSQERLAFYEQYF,TGTGCCAGCAGCCAAGAGCGACTAGCGTTCTACGAGCAGTACTTC
TRBD1,once,TRBJ2-7,TRBV19,CASSSRGPPYEQYF,TGTGCCAGTAGTTCCAGGGGGCCTCCCTACGAGCAGTACTTC
TRBD1,NA,TRBJ2-1,TRBV7-3,CASSLGQGAINEQFF,TGTGCCAGCAGCCTTGGACAGGGGGCTATAAATGAGCAGTTCTTC
NA,NA,TRBJ1-4,TRBV9,CASSPDSIGNEKLFF,TGTGCCAGCAGCCCAGACAGCATAGGTAATGAAAAACTGTTTTTT
NA,NA,TRBJ1-1,TRBV19,CATRGSRYTEAFF,TGTGCCACCCGGGGTTCTAGGTACACTGAAGCTTTCTTT
NA,NA,TRBJ2-7,TRBV13,CASSLESSYEQYF,TGTGCCAGCAGCTTAGAAAGCTCCTACGAGCAGTACTTC
TRBD2,few,TRBJ2-1,TRBV14,CASSQDPGGPRNEQFF,TGTGCCAGCAGCCAAGATCCGGGGGGGCCAAGAAATGAGCAGTTCTTC
NA,few,TRBJ2-4,TRBV19,CASSIGSPRDIQYF,TGTGCCAGTAGTATAGGTTCCCCGCGGGACATTCAGTACTTC
NA,NA,TRBJ2-2,TRBV7-2,CASSLVASGELFF,TGTGCCAGCAGCTTAGTAGCGAGCGGGGAGCTGTTTTTT
NA,NA,TRBJ1-2,TRBV18,CASSPSGGGYGYTF,TGTGCCAGCTCACCATCGGGAGGGGGTTATGGCTACACCTTC
TRBD2,NA,TRBJ2-3,TRBV7-6,CASSLPPAGGRTDTQYF,TGTGCCAGCAGCCTGCCTCCAGCGGGGGGGCGGACAGATACGCAGTATTTT
NA,NA,TRBJ2-5,TRBV5-6,CASSFPSGTQYF,TGTGCCAGCAGCTTCCCCTCGGGGACCCAGTACTTC
TRBD2,NA,TRBJ2-2,TRBV5-1,CASSLGASGSGRVTGELFF,TGCGCCAGCAGTCTGGGGGCTAGCGGGTCCGGACGTGTAACCGGGGAGCTGTTTTTT
NA,NA,TRBJ1-5,TRBV19,CASSIRTETHDQPQHF,TGTGCCAGTAGTATCCGGACAGAAACTCATGATCAGCCCCAGCATTTT
NA,NA,TRBJ1-6,TRBV4-3,CASSQDSVRYYNSPLHF,TGCGCCAGCAGCCAAGATTCGGTACGGTACTATAATTCACCCCTCCACTTT
NA,few,TRBJ2-5,TRBV5-1,CASSHEETQYF,TGCGCCAGCAGCCATGAAGAGACCCAGTACTTC